The rows below give T cell receptor beta chains drawn from one sample of a study of response to subunit inactivated influenza vaccine. MiXCR, run by TCRdb on the RT-PCR reads, gives a single entry per CDR3 protein. The table records hundreds of thousands of distinct CDR3 sequences, roughly 12% of them present only once. The input for sequencing was PBMCs from blood, taken on the day of vaccination. The receptors stem from a man aged 45-65 years who received an inactivated influenza vaccine. CDR3s include the opening cysteine and the closing phenylalanine or tryptophan. Each record gives: J gene, V gene, CDR3 protein.

>TRBJ2-5|TRBV2
CATSDRGRKTQYF
>TRBJ2-7|TRBV16
CASSQALTYEQYF
>TRBJ1-2|TRBV6-1
CASRESTGTGVRGYTF
>TRBJ1-2|TRBV4-3
CASSQDQGTYGYTF
>TRBJ1-2|TRBV7-2
CASSPSSRVGYTF
>TRBJ2-7|TRBV20-1
CSVSRDTSYEQYF
>TRBJ2-4|TRBV7-2
CASSPPLGLAKNIQYF
>TRBJ2-3|TRBV11-2
CASSQRSGPDTQYF
>TRBJ1-4|TRBV12-3/TRBV12-4
CASSLESSNEKLFF
>TRBJ2-7|TRBV3-1
CASRAGTGATEQYF
>TRBJ1-5|TRBV6-6
CASSYTGNQPQHF
>TRBJ2-7|TRBV7-2
CASSLVPGLGREQYF
>TRBJ2-2|TRBV5-1
CASSIGQRAGELFF
>TRBJ2-6|TRBV29-1
CSVAPGTSPLSGANVLTF
>TRBJ2-3|TRBV28
CASSPGTSADTQYF
>TRBJ2-7|TRBV7-2
CASSSLAGTYEQYF
>TRBJ1-4|TRBV20-1
CSASTGRGNEKLFF
>TRBJ2-1|TRBV20-1
CSARTRGAGGYNEQFF
>TRBJ2-7|TRBV30
CAWSGGIRASEQYF
>TRBJ2-3|TRBV9
CASTLGGASTDTQYF
>TRBJ2-5|TRBV27
CASSLSPRGETQYF
>TRBJ1-6|TRBV6-1
CASSPPGGNSPLHF
>TRBJ2-1|TRBV5-1
CASSGGTGASYNEQFF
>TRBJ1-2|TRBV6-5
CASSYGGYGYTF
>TRBJ2-2|TRBV4-3
CASSHERVVYTGELFF
>TRBJ2-5|TRBV15
CATTLTGAETQYF
>.|TRBV4-3
CASSLSGASGRYEQFF
>TRBJ2-3|TRBV28
CASSPLPGPGAADTQYF
>TRBJ2-4|TRBV12-3/TRBV12-4
CASSGLVEGKNIQYF
>TRBJ2-7|TRBV29-1
CSGPKAGLGLTPYEQYF
>TRBJ2-1|TRBV20-1
CSARRTSGVYNEQFF
>TRBJ2-1|TRBV7-2
CASGTGTSSYNEQFF
>TRBJ2-1|TRBV29-1
CSVEANSYNEQFF
>TRBJ2-4|TRBV20-1
CSARELHEAKNIQYF
>TRBJ1-4|TRBV9
CASQQGLGSEKLFF
>TRBJ2-1|TRBV5-1
CASSLGRGDEQFF
>TRBJ2-5|TRBV12-3/TRBV12-4
CASSPQGSTAHF
>TRBJ2-3|TRBV27
CASSSPPLLAGTDTQYF
>TRBJ1-1|TRBV29-1
CVGLDTEAFF
>TRBJ2-7|TRBV12-3/TRBV12-4
CASSSGGEVEQYF
>TRBJ2-1|TRBV20-1
CSASVGGFSYNEQFF
>TRBJ1-5|TRBV29-1
CSVGGTGINSNQPQHF
>TRBJ2-5|TRBV5-8
CASSFLQGGETQYF
>TRBJ1-5|TRBV7-2
CASSLGSAQPQHF
>TRBJ2-1|TRBV7-2
CASSLGGALYNEQFF
>TRBJ1-5|TRBV20-1
CSANDGGQPQHF
>TRBJ2-2|TRBV7-2
CASSPESVNTGELFF
>TRBJ2-4|TRBV20-1
CSAGLAGVQENIQYF
>TRBJ1-2|TRBV2
CASSEASGRPDYGYTF
>TRBJ2-2|TRBV6-5
CASSYSVVGLGNTGELFF
>TRBJ2-5|TRBV13
CASSLGDSGRGRETQYF
>TRBJ2-7|TRBV5-1
CASSFSAGPSYEQYF
>TRBJ1-5|TRBV12-3/TRBV12-4
CASSFGTSNQPQHF
>TRBJ2-2|TRBV6-2/TRBV6-3
CASTGTEWSTGELFF
>TRBJ2-7|TRBV20-1
CSARLLPAGVAEQYF
>TRBJ2-7|TRBV20-1
CSAESRLSYEQYF
>TRBJ2-3|TRBV12-3/TRBV12-4
CASSPSQQGADTQYF
>TRBJ2-2|TRBV4-2
CASSQDQGRTGELFF
>TRBJ1-1|TRBV10-3
CATSGGWNTEAFF